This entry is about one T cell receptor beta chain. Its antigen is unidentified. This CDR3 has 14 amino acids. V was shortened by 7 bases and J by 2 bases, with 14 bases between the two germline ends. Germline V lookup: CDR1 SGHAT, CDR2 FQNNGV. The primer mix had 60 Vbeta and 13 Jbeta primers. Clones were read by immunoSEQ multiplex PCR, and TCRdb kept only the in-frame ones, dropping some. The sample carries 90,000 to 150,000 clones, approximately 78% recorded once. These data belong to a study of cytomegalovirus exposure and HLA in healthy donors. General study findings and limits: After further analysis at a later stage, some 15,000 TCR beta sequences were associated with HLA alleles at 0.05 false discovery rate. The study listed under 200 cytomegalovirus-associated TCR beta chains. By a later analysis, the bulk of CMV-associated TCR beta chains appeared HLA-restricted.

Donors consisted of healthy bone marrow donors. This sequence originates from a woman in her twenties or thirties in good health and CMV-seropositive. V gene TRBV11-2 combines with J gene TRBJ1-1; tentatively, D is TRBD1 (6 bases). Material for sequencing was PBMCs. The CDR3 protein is CASNGQLSNTEAFF. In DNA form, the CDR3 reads TGTGCCAGCAACGGACAGCTTTCTAACACTGAAGCTTTCTTT.